This note documents a single T cell receptor beta chain sequence. Its cognate antigen is unknown. Autologous stem cell transplantation was followed by relapse in every patient, and brentuximab vedotin exposure varied. Magnetic negative selection isolated CD8+ T cells from thawed PBMCs. The germline V gene has CDR1 SGHDT and CDR2 YYEEEE. CDR3 length: 14 residues. The ends were cut back, 0 bases at V and 0 bases at J, with 6 bases in the middle. TCRdb's table, derived via immunoSEQ multiplex PCR, lists solely in-frame clones and lacks some. The repertoire holds fewer than 30,000 clones, approximately 86% seen once, with roughly 6.8% in the top ten. These data come from a study of PD-1 blockade in classical Hodgkin lymphoma. The overall study: With a 2-week interval, patients received intravenous nivolumab at 3 mg/kg. General study points: The authors excluded patients who started nivolumab under 1 year after ASCT. Baseline diversity was lower in partial responders and progressors than complete responders. Repertoire differences have undefined causes, possibly disease activity or prior therapy.

The sample consisted of CD8+ T cells from blood, taken at baseline. The clonotype comes from a human donor with classical Hodgkin lymphoma. The rearrangement joins TRBV5-6 to TRBJ1-2, with a tentative D call TRBD1 (5 bases). The CDR3 DNA reads as TGTGCCAGCAGCTTGGGACAGTCTAACTATGGCTACACCTTC. Translated, it gives CASSLGQSNYGYTF.